This record covers a single TCR beta chain. TCR beta CDR3 regions were amplified from RNA transcripts. The HTBI set primed first-round TCR CDR3 RT-PCR. TCRdb analysed the multiplex PCR reads with MiXCR anew, one entry per CDR3 protein. The repertoire includes roughly 380,000 distinct CDR3 sequences, over 11% of them detected once, and more than 9.5% sits in the top ten. In germline, CDR1 is GTSNPN, CDR2 SVGIG (reference sequence). The CDR3 has 13 amino acids. J lost 5 bases, V lost 2 bases, and 3 bases had no gene match. The data stem from a study of T cells in Graves' hyperthyroidism and ophthalmopathy.

The sequenced material came from blood. The clonotype originates from a woman aged 60-70 years with Graves' hyperthyroidism. V gene TRBV30 combines with J gene TRBJ2-7, with 10 positions matching TRBD1. The CDR3 loop is CAWSQDRGHEQYF. The CDR3 coding sequence is TGTGCCTGGAGTCAAGACAGGGGGCACGAGCAGTACTTC.